Following are 27 T cell receptor beta chains from one sample sequenced in a study of human T cells and chemical hapten exposure. Using its own MiXCR run on the RACE reads, TCRdb lists one record per CDR3 protein. The sample lists some 89,000 distinct CDR3 sequences, 10% to 13% seen once, with around 2.5% in the top ten. Time point given: patch test 2, 6 weeks after DPC sensitization. Documented treatment: therapeutic diphenylcyclopropenone sensitization with weekly scalp DPC. This sample comprised whole blood, obtained in connection with sensitization to the hapten diphenylcyclopropenone (DPC). Receptors were obtained from a woman aged 25 to 39 with alopecia areata. Some clones in this sample may be carry-over from other donors' samples.

Remarks on this clonotype: This clone may be a read error of a much larger clone one base away. The chain employs TRBV7-2 and TRBJ2-3, with 7 bases lining up with TRBD1. Germline V gene sequence: CDR1 SGHTA, CDR2 FQGNSA. V was pared by 0 bases and J by 4 bases, with 10 bases of the junction left unmatched. CDR3 length: 17 amino acids. The CDR3 here is CASSLAPRGLWADTQYF. Here the CDR3 DNA reads TGTGCCAGCAGCTTAGCGCCAAGGGGGCTGTGGGCAGATACGCAGTATTTT.

This clonotype has ten or more counts. This chain connects TRBV29-1 to TRBJ2-1; 12 bases are shared with TRBD2. Trimming took 3 bases from V and 12 from J; bases not matched to a gene: 6. Germline CDR1 is SQVTM and CDR2 is ANQGSEA. The CDR3 runs 13 residues. This CDR3 reads CSVDRLAGDGQFF. CDR3 DNA: TGCAGCGTTGACAGACTAGCGGGAGACGGGCAGTTCTTC.

Remarks on this clonotype: A read error is possible here, since a much larger clone lies one base away. The J gene is TRBJ2-3, the V gene TRBV12-3 or TRBV12-4; D unclear. V lost 1 base and J lost 3, with 11 bases in between. The CDR3 extends over 15 amino acids. CDR3 sequence (DNA): TGTGCCAGCAGTTTAGGGCAAAACCCTACAGATACGCAGTATTTT. Translation: CASSLGQNPTDTQYF.

A few counts support this clonotype. The chain uses TRBV6-1 and TRBJ2-5; TRBD1 matches 9 bases. Trimming cost V 6 bases and J 4 bases; bases outside gene matches: 9. Germline CDR1 reads MNHNS; CDR2 reads SASEGT. This CDR3 spans 15 amino acids. This chain's CDR3 is CASSSRTGDPETQYF. The CDR3 nucleotides are TGTGCCAGCAGCTCCAGGACAGGGGACCCAGAGACCCAGTACTTC.

J is TRBJ1-2 and V is TRBV20-1; 7 bases match TRBD1. The germline gives CDR1 DFQATT, CDR2 SNEGSKA (reference sequence). The CDR3 runs to 14 residues. The CDR3 DNA follows: TGCATCCCATCTCCGGGACAGTCTCCGTTTGGCTACACCTTC. Its translation is CIPSPGQSPFGYTF.

This clonotype appeared many times. The chain links TRBV12-3 or TRBV12-4 to TRBJ1-5; 9 bases are shared with TRBD1. V trimming: 6 bases; J trimming: 5 bases; junction bases outside the gene matches: 2. The CDR3 length is 13 residues. The DNA of the CDR3 is TGTGCCAGCAGACAGGGGGCCGATCAGCCCCAGCATTTT. Translating gives CASRQGADQPQHF.

The chain employs TRBV20-1 and TRBJ1-1; D is unresolved. Looked up from germline, CDR1 is DFQATT and CDR2 is SNEGSKA (reference sequence). This CDR3 comprises 10 residues. V gave up 6 bases and J gave up 11 bases, with 13 bases separating them. CDR3 loop: CSARRDGAFF. The DNA of the CDR3 is TGCAGTGCCCGACGTGATGGGGCTTTCTTT.

This clonotype has a count of ten or more. The chain carries TRBV7-2 and TRBJ1-2; no clear D gene. The germline V and J ends were trimmed by 2 bases and 9 bases, with 16 bases remaining between them. This CDR3 has 14 residues. Germline CDR1 and CDR2: SGHTA and FQGNSA. The chain's CDR3 is CASSLTWEASRYTF. The DNA for the CDR3 is TGTGCCAGCAGCTTAACCTGGGAAGCAAGTCGCTACACCTTC.

This clonotype was recorded a few times. This rearrangement joins TRBV20-1 to TRBJ1-1; the match to TRBD1 covers 7 bases. Germline V gene data show CDR1 as DFQATT and CDR2 as SNEGSKA (reference sequence). With V trimmed by 5 bases and J by 4 bases, 10 bases remained unmatched. The CDR3 consists of 14 residues. The CDR3 nucleotides read TGCAGTGCTCGCCAGACAGGGATGGGCACTGAAGCTTTCTTT. It codes for CSARQTGMGTEAFF.

This clonotype was seen more than once but under ten times. The chain recombines TRBV21-1 with TRBJ2-7; the listed D gene, TRBD2, was not tested against the DNA. TRBV21-1 is listed as a pseudogene. The CDR3 spans 17 residues. The CDR3 loop is CASSNPHPSGEIYEQYF. In DNA, the CDR3 is TGTGCCAGCAGCAACCCCCACCCCAGCGGGGAGATCTACGAGCAGTACTTC.

This clonotype was counted many times. The chain joins TRBV6-2 or TRBV6-3 to TRBJ2-1; TRBD2 is a possible D gene (7 bases). The CDR3 sequence is 15 residues long. V shed 5 bases and J shed 10 bases, with 21 bases lying between them. Germline CDR1 reads MNHEY; CDR2 reads SVGEGT. The CDR3 region is CASSQGTTTWHEQFF. The CDR3 DNA sequence: TGTGCCAGCAGTCAGGGGACTACCACGTGGCACGAGCAGTTCTTC.

This clonotype was seen a few times. This sequence joins TRBV30 and TRBJ1-1; TRBD1 matches 7 bases. The CDR3 length is 15 residues. The germline CDR1 and CDR2 sequences are GTSNPN and SVGIG (reference sequence). With 0 bases clipped from V and 4 bases from J, the junction kept 8 bases outside the gene matches. The CDR3 coding sequence is TGTGCCTGGAGTGTGCTTCCAGGGGGAAGCACTGAAGCTTTCTTT. Its translation: CAWSVLPGGSTEAFF.

This clonotype was observed many times. This chain joins TRBV7-8 and TRBJ2-3; no clear D gene. This CDR3 comprises 15 residues. Germline loops: CDR1 SGHVS, CDR2 FQNEAQ. V was pared by 2 bases and J by 0 bases, with 9 bases between. The CDR3 nucleotides are TGTGCCAGCAGCTTAACCACAGCTAGCACAGATACGCAGTATTTT. Its translation: CASSLTTASTDTQYF.

The chain combines TRBV28 with TRBJ1-1, with 8 bases matching TRBD1. Per the germline V gene, CDR1 is MDHEN and CDR2 is SYDVKM. V was pared by 7 bases and J by 2 bases, with 6 bases of the junction left unmatched. The CDR3 loop spans 14 amino acids. CDR3 in amino acids: CASIVGQGNTEAFF. The CDR3 coding sequence is TGTGCCAGCATCGTCGGACAGGGTAACACTGAAGCTTTCTTT.

This clonotype occurred many times. V gene TRBV4-3 combines with J gene TRBJ2-7; 8 positions agree with TRBD2. The CDR3 runs 16 residues. The J segment lost 0 bases and the V segment lost 0 bases, leaving 4 bases of the junction unmatched. The germline V gene has CDR1 LGHNA and CDR2 YSLEER. In DNA, the CDR3 is TGCGCCAGCAGCCAAGATCTAGCGGGTTTCTCCTACGAGCAGTACTTC. Translated, it gives CASSQDLAGFSYEQYF.

This clonotype was counted at least ten times. V usage is TRBV18 and J usage is TRBJ2-1; D possibly corresponds to TRBD2 (6 bases). Germline V gives CDR1 KGHSH, CDR2 LQKENI. V dropped 6 bases and J dropped 6 bases, with 12 bases sitting between them. This CDR3 region has 13 residues. CDR3 region: CASSEVGGNEQFF. CDR3 DNA: TGTGCCAGCTCGGAAGTGGGGGGCAATGAGCAGTTCTTC.

CDR3 nucleotide sequence: TGTGCCAGCAGTATCAGGGGTGGTGGCTACACCTTC. Protein sequence: CASSIRGGGYTF. The chain combines TRBV12-3 or TRBV12-4 with TRBJ1-2; TRBD1 is a possible D gene (6 bases). The V and J ends lost 5 bases and 7 bases respectively, with 11 bases between them. The CDR3 length is 12 residues.

This clonotype was recorded at least ten times. J is TRBJ2-2 and V is TRBV30; TRBD2 might be the D (6 bases). This CDR3 region has 15 residues. In germline, CDR1 is GTSNPN, CDR2 SVGIG (reference sequence). Trimming left V 3 bases short and J 4 bases short, with 15 bases between. CDR3 DNA: TGTGCCTGGAGGGAGTTAGCGGTCCCCACCGGGGAGCTGTTTTTT. Encoded protein: CAWRELAVPTGELFF.

This clonotype was seen a few times. The chain employs TRBV6-6 and TRBJ2-2; the D gene is possibly TRBD2 (5 bases). The germline V gene encodes CDR1 MNHNY and CDR2 SVGAGI (reference sequence). V shed 10 bases and J shed 0 bases, with 9 bases lying between them. The CDR3 spans 13 residues. CDR3 residues: CATADPNTGELFF. The DNA of the CDR3 is TGTGCCACAGCGGACCCGAACACCGGGGAGCTGTTTTTT.

This clonotype was counted between two and nine times. This chain joins TRBV6-5 and TRBJ2-4; the match to TRBD1 covers 8 bases. The CDR3 loop spans 15 amino acids. Unmatched junction bases numbered 1, after V lost 2 bases and J lost 1 base. Germline values: CDR1 MNHEY, CDR2 SVGAGI. CDR3 sequence reads: CASSYGDRAKNIQYF. CDR3 nucleotide sequence: TGTGCCAGCAGTTACGGGGACAGGGCCAAAAACATTCAGTACTTC.

This clonotype was found many times. This sequence joins TRBV6-6 and TRBJ2-2; D tentatively reads TRBD1 or TRBD2 (6 bases each). The CDR3 spans 14 residues. V gave up 2 bases and J gave up 7 bases, with 11 bases separating them. The germline V gene has CDR1 MNHNY and CDR2 SVGAGI (reference sequence). The CDR3 bases are TGTGCCAGCAGTTACGGGGGGCGGATCGGGGAGCTGTTTTTT. It specifies CASSYGGRIGELFF.

The rearrangement links TRBV27 to TRBJ1-4; 10 bases map to TRBD1. V was clipped by 1 base and J by 2 bases; unmatched bases: 7. This CDR3 spans 18 amino acids. Per germline, CDR1 MNHEY and CDR2 SMNVEV (reference sequence). CDR3 in amino acids: CASSLWAGTGVTNEKLFF. For the CDR3, the DNA is TGTGCCAGCAGTTTATGGGCCGGGACAGGGGTCACTAATGAAAAACTGTTTTTT.

Remarks on this clonotype: At one end, the junction sequence differs from germline, possibly due to a read error. The chain combines TRBV11-2 with TRBJ2-7; weak D call: TRBD1 (6 bases). Germline lookup yields CDR1 SGHAT and CDR2 FQNNGV. The CDR3 is 12 amino acids. The CDR3: CASSLDGTPLTF. Here the CDR3 DNA reads TGTGCCAGCAGCTTAGATGGGACACCCCTTACCTTC. Based on the CDR3 plus reference TRBV11-2 and TRBJ2-7, the full variable domain is EAGVAQSPRYKIIEKRQSVAFWCNPISGHATLYWYQQILGQGPKLLIQFQNNGVVDDSQLPKDRFSAERLKGVDSTLKIQPAKLEDSAVYLCASSLDGTPLTFGPGTRLTVT.

In this sample, this clonotype turned up a few times. The rearrangement joins TRBV6-2 or TRBV6-3 to TRBJ1-5; weak D call: TRBD1 (6 bases). Germline lookup yields CDR1 MNHEY and CDR2 SVGEGT. This CDR3 contains 14 residues. V was cut by 8 bases and J by 3 bases, with 14 bases left in between. The CDR3 nucleotides read TGTGCCAGCGAGAGGGGGGAGTTCAATCAGCCCCAGCATTTT. Translating it yields CASERGEFNQPQHF.

The chain is built from TRBV10-3 and TRBJ1-3; D is unresolved. This CDR3 is built from 13 residues. Between the trimmed V and J ends, which lost 1 base and 0 bases, there was a span of 1 base. From germline, CDR1 is ENHRY and CDR2 SYGVKD. The CDR3 nucleotides read TGTGCCATCAGTGAGTACTCTGGAAACACCATATATTTT. Amino acid sequence: CAISEYSGNTIYF.

This clonotype was recorded a few times. This rearrangement joins TRBV6-2 or TRBV6-3 to TRBJ1-2; D unresolved. The germline gives CDR1 MNHEY, CDR2 SVGEGT. The CDR3 has 13 residues. The V gene lost 5 bases and the J gene lost 3 bases, with 10 bases spanning the gap. This CDR3 is CASSAGPYYGYTF. For the CDR3, the DNA is TGTGCCAGCAGTGCCGGACCCTACTATGGCTACACCTTC.

This clonotype was seen more than once but under ten times. This chain connects TRBV4-3 to TRBJ2-1; the D gene is possibly TRBD2 (6 bases). Trimming left V 0 bases short and J 0 bases short, with 6 bases between. Germline V gene data show CDR1 as LGHNA and CDR2 as YSLEER. There are 15 residues in the CDR3. The CDR3 sequence is CASSQDGSSYNEQFF. The CDR3 nucleotides are TGCGCCAGCAGCCAAGACGGGAGCTCCTACAATGAGCAGTTCTTC.